A single sample is the source of the 20 T cell receptor beta chains below, sequenced in a study of patients and donors after allogeneic stem cell transplantation. TCRdb reprocessed the RT-PCR reads via MiXCR and lists one record per CDR3 protein. Altogether around 31,000 distinct CDR3 sequences are present, 6.8% being singletons, with the ten largest covering roughly 36%. Sequences were obtained from blood, either unsorted or a sorted T cell fraction (not recorded which). These receptors were taken from a human donor who was either an allogeneic HSCT recipient or a stem cell or donor lymphocyte infusion donor (not recorded which). It is not recorded whose cells these are; they may come from a transplant donor.

CDR3: CASRPSGRAEGTQYF. In nucleotides, the CDR3 is TGTGCCAGCAGACCTAGCGGGAGGGCCGAGGGGACCCAGTACTTC. The V gene is TRBV3-1, the J gene TRBJ2-5, with TRBD2 matching over 12 bases. With V trimmed by 6 bases and J by 7 bases, 9 bases remained unmatched. The CDR3 is made up of 15 amino acids. The V gene's germline CDR1 is LGHDT and CDR2 YNNKEL (reference sequence).

This clonotype came up many times. The CDR3 DNA reads TGTGCCAGCAGTTTCGCCCCCCTGAGAGATCAGCCCCAGCATTTT. This gives the protein CASSFAPLRDQPQHF. The chain has TRBV28 and TRBJ1-5; D not certain. This CDR3 is built from 15 residues. Per germline, CDR1 MDHEN and CDR2 SYDVKM. Deletions cut 3 bases from V and 5 bases from J, with 14 bases between.

This clonotype was seen repeatedly, ten times or more. The chain has TRBV15 and TRBJ2-3; TRBD2 might be the D (6 bases). In germline, CDR1 is LNHNV, CDR2 YYDKDF (reference sequence). The CDR3 spans 16 residues. V dropped 1 base and J dropped 8 bases, with 19 bases sitting between them. The DNA for the CDR3 is TGTGCCACCAGCAGAGCGGCGGAAGAAGGGACTGGTACGCAGTATTTT. Its protein is CATSRAAEEGTGTQYF.

This chain joins TRBV11-2 and TRBJ2-7; 7 nucleotides align to TRBD2. After removal of 2 bases from V and 1 base from J, the junction contained 5 bases not matched to a gene. The germline V gene encodes CDR1 SGHAT and CDR2 FQNNGV. CDR3 size: 15 residues. CDR3 bases: TGTGCCAGCAGCTTATCAGGACTAGATTCCTACGAGCAGTACTTC. The encoded protein is CASSLSGLDSYEQYF.

This clonotype has a count of ten or more. V gene TRBV30 combines with J gene TRBJ2-1, with D uncertain. The ends were cut back, 1 base at V and 4 bases at J, with 2 bases in the middle. Germline CDR1 is GTSNPN and CDR2 is SVGIG (reference sequence). The CDR3 sequence is 11 residues long. The CDR3 DNA follows: TGTGCCTGGAGTGGATACAATGAGCAGTTCTTC. The encoded protein is CAWSGYNEQFF.

CDR3 nucleotide sequence: TGTGCCAGCAGCTTAGACAGGGGGACCGCCGAGCAGTACTTC. Translating gives CASSLDRGTAEQYF. The chain is built from TRBV7-2 and TRBJ2-7; 8 positions match TRBD1. The V gene's germline CDR1 is SGHTA and CDR2 FQGNSA. The CDR3 is made up of 14 amino acids. The J segment lost 6 bases and the V segment lost 1 base, leaving 5 bases of the junction unmatched.

This clonotype appeared many times. The chain recombines TRBV7-9 with TRBJ2-4; no definite D call. The CDR3 length is 14 residues. V lost 4 bases, J lost 7 bases, and 14 bases lay in between. CDR1 and CDR2 from the germline V gene are SEHNR and FQNEAQ (reference sequence). The CDR3 here is CASSSSRFGNIQYF. Here the CDR3 DNA reads TGTGCCAGCAGCTCCTCAAGGTTCGGGAACATTCAGTACTTC.

This clonotype was counted ten times or more. This chain joins TRBV30 and TRBJ1-5; D is unclear. With 3 bases removed from V and 0 bases from J, the gap between germline ends came to 18 bases. This CDR3 spans 17 amino acids. Germline V gene lookup returns CDR1 GTSNPN and CDR2 SVGIG (reference sequence). DNA for the CDR3: TGTGCCTGGAGCGCCCAAGGACTGGTTCGTAGCAATCAGCCCCAGCATTTT. Translating it yields CAWSAQGLVRSNQPQHF. Based on the CDR3 plus reference TRBV30 and TRBJ1-5, the full variable domain is SQTIHQWPATLVQPVGSPLSLECTVEGTSNPNLYWYRQAAGRGLQLLFYSVGIGQISSEVPQNLSASRPQDRQFILSSKKLLLSDSGFYLCAWSAQGLVRSNQPQHFGDGTRLSIL.

This clonotype was recorded many times. The rearrangement joins TRBV9 to TRBJ1-1; D call uncertain. CDR3 length: 13 amino acids. Between the trimmed V and J ends, which lost 0 bases and 3 bases, there was a span of 6 bases. CDR1 is SGDLS and CDR2 is YYNGEE in the germline V gene. This chain's CDR3 is CASSVDSHTEAFF. The CDR3 coding sequence is TGTGCCAGCAGCGTAGACAGCCACACTGAAGCTTTCTTT.

This clonotype was observed many times. V gene TRBV12-3 or TRBV12-4 combines with J gene TRBJ2-3, with D possibly TRBD2 on 6 matching bases. V lost 5 bases, J lost 4 bases, and 22 bases lay in between. The length of the CDR3 is 17 residues. In DNA form, the CDR3 reads TGTGCCAGCAGTCCCGCCTCTGGAGCGGGTGCAGCAGATACGCAGTATTTT. Translation: CASSPASGAGAADTQYF.

This clonotype was seen repeatedly, ten times or more. This chain joins TRBV7-2 and TRBJ2-3, with D possibly being TRBD2 (5 bases). The germline V and J ends were trimmed by 3 bases and 3 bases, with 7 bases remaining between them. The CDR3 contains 13 residues. The germline V gene encodes CDR1 SGHTA and CDR2 FQGNSA. CDR3 protein: CASSFRGTDTQYF. The CDR3 nucleotides are TGTGCCAGCAGCTTTAGAGGGACAGATACGCAGTATTTT. Using reference TRBV7-2 and TRBJ2-3 for the parts outside the CDR3, the full variable domain is GAGVSQSPSNKVTEKGKDVELRCDPISGHTALYWYRQSLGQGLEFLIYFQGNSAPDKSGLPSDRFSAERTGGSVSTLTIQRTQQEDSAVYLCASSFRGTDTQYFGPGTRLTVL.

This clonotype was counted a few times. The chain uses TRBV2 and TRBJ2-1; unclear D gene. The CDR3 is 14 residues long. Trimming took 7 bases from V and 3 from J, leaving 13 bases between them. Germline V gene data show CDR1 as SNHLY and CDR2 as FYNNEI. The CDR3 nucleotides are TGTGCCAGCAACCAACGGATGATCTACAATGAGCAGTTCTTC. Translated, it gives CASNQRMIYNEQFF. Complete variable domain (other parts from reference TRBV2 and TRBJ2-1): EPEVTQTPSHQVTQMGQEVILRCVPISNHLYFYWYRQILGQKVEFLVSFYNNEISEKSEIFDDQFSVERPDGSNFTLKIRSTKLEDSAMYFCASNQRMIYNEQFFGPGTRLTVL.

In its sample, this clonotype was seen many times. V usage is TRBV12-3 or TRBV12-4 and J usage is TRBJ2-2, with TRBD2 as a possible D gene (5 bases). V was clipped by 0 bases and J by 4 bases, with 9 bases between them. This CDR3 comprises 15 residues. The DNA for the CDR3 is TGTGCCAGCAGTTTAGCGGGAGTGACCACCGGGGAGCTGTTTTTT. The encoded protein is CASSLAGVTTGELFF.

There are many counts of this clonotype. V usage is TRBV18 and J usage is TRBJ2-3; no reliable D call. In germline, CDR1 is KGHSH, CDR2 LQKENI. This CDR3 region has 12 residues. Trimming shortened V by 5 bases and J by 9 bases, and 12 bases separated the two germline ends. The CDR3 is CASSTPLATQYF. The CDR3 nucleotides read TGTGCCAGCTCAACCCCTTTAGCCACGCAGTATTTT.

This clonotype was seen ten or more times. The chain links TRBV9 to TRBJ2-7, with TRBD1 matching over 7 bases. The CDR3 consists of 13 residues. V trimming: 1 base; J trimming: 5 bases; junction bases outside the gene matches: 3. Germline CDR1 and CDR2: SGDLS and YYNGEE. The CDR3 DNA sequence: TGTGCCAGCAGCGTAAGGCAGGGGGACGAGCAGTACTTC. This codes for CASSVRQGDEQYF.

At least ten counts were recorded for this clonotype. V gene TRBV5-1 combines with J gene TRBJ2-7, with TRBD1 matching over 11 bases. Looked up from germline, CDR1 is SGHRS and CDR2 is YFSETQ. The junction had 2 bases not matched to a gene; V was cut back by 1 base and J by 2 bases. The CDR3 spans 15 residues. CDR3 sequence (DNA): TGCGCCAGCAGCTTGCGGGGACAGGGGGCCTACGAGCAGTACTTC. Translation: CASSLRGQGAYEQYF. Supplemented by reference TRBV5-1 and TRBJ2-7, the full variable domain reads KAGVTQTPRYLIKTRGQQVTLSCSPISGHRSVSWYQQTPGQGLQFLFEYFSETQRNKGNFPGRFSGRQFSNSRSEMNVSTLELGDSALYLCASSLRGQGAYEQYFGPGTRLTVT.

The rearrangement links TRBV20-1 to TRBJ2-5; a weak D match, TRBD1 (5 bases). Trimming left V 2 bases short and J 0 bases short, with 10 bases between. The CDR3 is 14 residues long. Germline-derived CDR1 and CDR2 are DFQATT and SNEGSKA (reference sequence). The CDR3 sequence: CSARTRTYQETQYF. For the CDR3, the DNA is TGCAGTGCTAGAACCCGGACATACCAAGAGACCCAGTACTTC.

The sample holds a few counts of this clonotype. The CDR3, as DNA: TGTGCCAGCAGATGGGGGGGCACCGGGGAGCTGTTTTTT. This codes for CASRWGGTGELFF. J is TRBJ2-2 and V is TRBV28; 7 positions agree with TRBD2. The V segment lost 6 bases and the J segment 4 bases; nucleotides outside the gene matches: 2. Per germline, CDR1 MDHEN and CDR2 SYDVKM. The CDR3 is 13 amino acids.

This clonotype is categorized as large. V is TRBV24-1 and J is TRBJ1-2; 9 bases fit TRBD1. Germline CDR1 KGHDR, CDR2 SFDVKD. CDR3 length equals 17 residues. Losses at the gene ends were 4 bases for V and 0 bases for J; bases not matched to a gene: 8. The CDR3 sequence: CATSEHPYRGPNYGYTF. As DNA, the CDR3 is TGTGCCACCAGTGAACACCCTTACAGGGGGCCTAACTATGGCTACACCTTC.

This clonotype is classed as medium-sized. The V call is TRBV25-1, the J call TRBJ1-1; maybe TRBD1 (5 bases). Deletions cut 0 bases from V and 1 base from J, with 6 bases between. Germline V gives CDR1 MGHDK, CDR2 SYGVNS. This CDR3 is built from 14 residues. The CDR3 DNA reads TGTGCCAGCAGTGAATACCAGGGGAACACTGAAGCTTTCTTT. Its protein product is CASSEYQGNTEAFF.